This T cell receptor beta chain was identified during a study of neurological immune-mediated disorders (dated by TCRdb to between 2018 and 2020). About the study as a whole: Using UMI-based sequencing, the study compared peripheral blood TCR-beta repertoires from patients with HTLV-I-associated myelopathy (HAM/TSP), patients with multiple sclerosis, and healthy controls. The approximately 99 TCR-beta libraries included longitudinal samples, technical triplicates and paired sorted CD4+ and CD8+ T-cell subsets alongside PBMC samples. The cohort included about 70 subjects: about 15 with HAM/TSP, roughly 34 with multiple sclerosis, and around 20 healthy controls.

This clonotype was observed a handful of times. Its antigen target is currently unknown. Per-base quality was not reported, and no clone a single base away is much larger than it. Broader findings and caveats from the paper: No identical CDR3 amino acid sequences were shared among expanded clones across subjects, suggesting private TCR-beta repertoires in all groups. TCR clonal expansion was greatest in HAM/TSP patients and smallest in MS patients, who ranked below even healthy controls.

According to the germline V gene, CDR1 reads SGHRS and CDR2 reads YFSETQ. A distance of 9 bases separates the germline ends of V and J, which lose 4 bases and 8 bases respectively. From the cysteine through the phenylalanine, the CDR3 covers 12 amino acids. Of all the DNA, just the CDR3 is kept, 36 bases in frame from base 1. Healthy controls were blood bank volunteers in Maryland, USA. Unsorted PBMC libraries were generated from 2 million PBMCs stored in RNAlater at -80 °C until RNA extraction. Peripheral blood underwent Ficoll-Hypaque density gradient centrifugation to isolate PBMCs, which were then cryopreserved in liquid nitrogen. To synthesize cDNA, template-switch 5'RACE was performed with a primer carrying a 10-nucleotide random unique molecular identifier so that each TCR transcript was tagged. Over 180 million TCR-beta sequences, covering 15-18 subjects, were produced in each sequencing run. The RNeasy kit was used to extract total RNA. The KAPA Real-time Library Amplification kit was used to amplify TCR-beta VDJ regions with primers for the TCR constant region and the 5'RACE anchor. A first PCR added sample indexes and Illumina adaptors, after which a second PCR increased the library yield. After Ampure bead purification, the TCR product of roughly 650 bp was size-selected on a 2% E-gel SizeSelection system. Before pooling, libraries had their quality checked on a Bioanalyzer, their concentration measured with Qubit, and their quantity determined with the Kapa Library Quantification kit. Paired-end 2 x 150 bp sequencing of the libraries was performed on an Illumina HiSeq 2500. To increase sequence diversity, roughly 24-31% phiX was spiked into each library pool. As for the original processing: Quality-filtered reads were processed with the UMI-based MiGEC pipeline, which removed over 75% of raw TCR sequences during error correction. IMGT germline references were used for alignment of VDJ genes, and clonotypes were defined by a unique CDR3 amino acid sequence together with V-J genes. VDJtools evaluated clonal expansion, Shannon diversity and CDR3 relatedness (CalcPairwiseDistances, ClusterSamples); CLCbio workbench built phylogenetic trees. Clones with at least 8 unique UMIs were defined as expanded, with this threshold being based on coefficient-of-variation modelling across technical triplicates. TCRdb redid the processing of the public reads, applying fastp at Q25 and MiXCR, and retained in-frame beta chains. Each entry merges the rows of one CDR3 protein and shows their most common DNA and genes. TCRdb's processing, not the study's, gives the V and J calls here. The sample contains 30,000 to 40,000 distinct CDR3 sequences, almost 7.5% of them found a single time. The ten largest clones add up to around 4% of the sample.

Material: PBMCs. The V and J genes are TRBV5-1 and TRBJ1-4; TRBD1 is perhaps the D gene, given 6 matching bases. This receptor was identified in a woman aged 40 to 50 in good health. The sequenced DNA: TGCGCCAGCAGCGTAGACAGGGAAAAACTGTTTTTT. It codes for CASSVDREKLFF.